The 14 T cell receptor beta chains given below trace back to one sample, sequenced in a study of blood T cell repertoires in COVID-19. Assay used: immunoSEQ multiplex PCR; TCRdb lists only in-frame clones, some missing. Of around 330,000 clones listed, about nine tenths were seen once; the top ten hold around 10%. Source material: PBMCs or T cells enriched from blood (not recorded which). The receptors shown here come from a young woman who had recovered from COVID-19.

The chain combines TRBV27 with TRBJ2-1; perhaps TRBD1 as D (6 bases). Germline V gene data show CDR1 as MNHEY and CDR2 as SMNVEV (reference sequence). The ends were cut back, 7 bases at V and 15 bases at J, with 25 bases in the middle. CDR3 length equals 14 residues. In nucleotides, the CDR3 is TGTGCCAGCATCCCTAACAGGGACCCCAGGGCATGGTTCTTC. It codes for CASIPNRDPRAWFF.

J is TRBJ1-2 and V is TRBV5-4; D may be TRBD1 (5 bases). V shed 0 bases and J shed 4 bases, with 10 bases lying between them. Per germline, CDR1 SGHNT and CDR2 YYREEE (reference sequence). This CDR3 region has 14 residues. The DNA for the CDR3 is TGTGCCAGCAGCTTGGTCAGGGAACTCTATGGCTACACCTTC. Translating gives CASSLVRELYGYTF. Full variable domain (rest looked up from reference TRBV5-4 and TRBJ1-2): ETGVTQSPTHLIKTRGQQVTLRCSSQSGHNTVSWYQQALGQGPQFIFQYYREEENGRGNFPPRFSGLQFPNYSSELNVNALELDDSALYLCASSLVRELYGYTFGSGTRLTVV.

This chain links TRBV12-3 or TRBV12-4 with TRBJ2-1; the D gene is possibly TRBD2 (6 bases). This CDR3 is built from 12 residues. Trimming left V 6 bases short and J 12 bases short, with 15 bases between. The CDR3 region has the DNA TGTGCCAGCAGCCTCCGGGAGCGGCCGCAGTTCTTC. Amino acids: CASSLRERPQFF.

The chain combines TRBV27 with TRBJ1-1; 8 bases align to TRBD1. The junction had 12 bases not matched to a gene; V was cut back by 1 base and J by 8 bases. Germline CDR1 and CDR2: MNHEY and SMNVEV (reference sequence). This CDR3 contains 16 residues. CDR3 coding DNA: TGTGCCAGCAGTTTATGGGCAGGGGGCGCGTTTGCGGAAGCTTTCTTT. Amino acid sequence: CASSLWAGGAFAEAFF.

The V call is TRBV21-1, the J call TRBJ2-1; the table's D gene call, TRBD2, was not cross checked with the DNA. TRBV21-1 is a known pseudogene. The CDR3 covers 18 residues. CDR3 DNA sequence: TGTGCCAGCAGCAAACGTTGGGCGACTAGCGGGAGTTTCAATGAGCAGTTCTTC. Encoded protein: CASSKRWATSGSFNEQFF.

The CDR3 protein is CATSDGGREQLAFF. Written as DNA, the CDR3 is TGTGCCACCAGTGATGGGGGGAGGGAGCAACTAGCTTTCTTC. The chain joins TRBV24-1 to TRBJ2-1; 7 bases align to TRBD2. Germline V gene data show CDR1 as KGHDR and CDR2 as SFDVKD. The CDR3 is made up of 14 amino acids. The V gene end was trimmed by 3 bases and the J gene end by 16 bases; junction bases not matched to a gene: 14.

The rearrangement uses TRBV7-8 and TRBJ1-5; 11 nucleotides line up with TRBD1. This CDR3 has 18 amino acids. The V segment lost 2 bases and the J segment 3 bases; nucleotides outside the gene matches: 9. The germline V gene encodes CDR1 SGHVS and CDR2 FQNEAQ. The CDR3 DNA is TGTGCCAGCAGCTTACAACTCGGGACAGGGGGTCTCAATCAGCCCCAGCATTTT. It translates to CASSLQLGTGGLNQPQHF.

The gene calls are TRBV7-2 and TRBJ1-1; D remains unclear. Per the germline V gene, CDR1 is SGHTA and CDR2 is FQGNSA. The CDR3 covers 17 residues. Trimming took 3 bases from V and 4 from J, leaving 21 bases between them. The CDR3 sequence: CASSFIGDATEGTEAFF. CDR3 nucleotide sequence: TGTGCCAGCAGCTTCATTGGAGATGCCACCGAGGGCACTGAAGCTTTCTTT.

There are a few counts of this clone. The chain combines TRBV7-9 with TRBJ2-1, with D perhaps matching TRBD2 (6 bases). The CDR3 is 14 amino acids. The germline gives CDR1 SEHNR, CDR2 FQNEAQ (reference sequence). The ends were cut back, 6 bases at V and 11 bases at J, with 20 bases in the middle. Here the CDR3 DNA reads TGTGCCAGCAGACCGGTTTTCCGGGACTCAAAGCAGTTCTTC. It is translated as CASRPVFRDSKQFF.

The chain recombines TRBV5-6 with TRBJ2-2; a weak D match, TRBD1 (6 bases). V dropped 0 bases and J dropped 6 bases, with 9 bases sitting between them. Germline-derived CDR1 and CDR2 are SGHDT and YYEEEE. This CDR3 is 14 amino acids long. The DNA of the CDR3 is TGTGCCAGCAGCTTGGCAGGGGCTGCCGGGGAGCTGTTTTTT. Protein: CASSLAGAAGELFF.

This sequence joins TRBV19 and TRBJ2-3; 8 bases agree with TRBD1. The CDR3 has 14 amino acids. The V gene's germline CDR1 is LNHDA and CDR2 SQIVND (reference sequence). The V segment lost 9 bases and the J segment 3 bases; nucleotides outside the gene matches: 8. CDR3 amino acids: CASETGASTDTQYF. CDR3 nucleotides: TGTGCCAGCGAGACAGGGGCTAGTACAGATACGCAGTATTTT.

The CDR3 region has the DNA TGTGCCACCAGTGATTTAGGAGAAGATGAGCAGTTCTTC. This encodes CATSDLGEDEQFF. The gene calls are TRBV24-1 and TRBJ2-1; no clear D gene. Between the trimmed V and J ends, which lost 1 base and 8 bases, there was a span of 8 bases. The CDR3 totals 13 residues. Germline-derived CDR1 and CDR2 are KGHDR and SFDVKD.

This chain joins TRBV5-4 and TRBJ2-7; TRBD1 might be the D (6 bases). Per germline, CDR1 SGHNT and CDR2 YYREEE (reference sequence). This CDR3 comprises 13 residues. Trimming pared 2 bases from V and 5 bases from J, leaving 11 bases between. In DNA, the CDR3 is TGTGCCAGCAGCTTATACCGGGACAACGAGCAGTACTTC. This translates into CASSLYRDNEQYF.

The chain joins TRBV6-2 or TRBV6-3 to TRBJ2-7; a possible D gene is TRBD2 (5 bases). This CDR3 region has 12 residues. The V gene lost 2 bases and the J gene lost 3 bases, with 5 bases spanning the gap. Looked up from germline, CDR1 is MNHEY and CDR2 is SVGEGT. CDR3 loop: CASSYRGYEQYF. DNA of the CDR3: TGTGCCAGCAGTTACCGGGGCTACGAGCAGTACTTC.